Listed here is a single TCR beta chain. The antigen remains undetermined. The authors ran a second PCR of about 6 to 11 cycles using a sample-barcoded 5' primer and a J-beta primer mix. MiXCR, applied by TCRdb to the 5' RACE reads, yields one record per CDR3 protein. The table has some 1,500,000 distinct CDR3 sequences, roughly 43% seen once. This sample is drawn from a study of blood T cells in healthy people across ages. V lost 3 bases and J 2 bases, leaving 8 bases between the germline ends. CDR1 is KGHSH, CDR2 LQKENI, per germline. The CDR3 is 14 amino acids. Roughly 10 milliliters of peripheral blood were drawn from each donor into EDTA-treated tubes. Study outcomes and limitations: Roughly linearly, TCR beta diversity per million T cells fell as age increased. Researchers report that TCR beta diversity correlated strongly with naive T cell percentage.

Source material: blood. The clonotype originates from a woman aged 18-29 years in good health. The chain employs TRBV18 and TRBJ2-1, with unresolved D. This CDR3 reads CASSPEATYNEQFF. The CDR3 DNA sequence: TGTGCCAGCTCACCTGAAGCAACCTACAATGAGCAGTTCTTC.